Presented here are 8 T cell receptor beta chains from one specimen sequenced in a study of shared clonotypes between healthy human individuals. Sequencing used immunoSEQ multiplex PCR; TCRdb keeps in-frame clones, though not all of them. The table includes some 2.1 million clones, around 93% detected once. In the naive CD8 group, cells lacked CD45RO and were positively selected for CCR7, so terminally differentiated effector memory CD45RA+ cells were left out. The sequenced material came from naive CD8+ T cells from PBMCs. The origin of the receptors is a man between 18 and 35 years old in good health. Some clones in this sample may be carry-over from other donors' samples.

This chain links TRBV27 with TRBJ1-2, with 9 bases aligning to TRBD1. V trimming: 6 bases; J trimming: 4 bases; junction bases outside the gene matches: 15. The CDR3 contains 17 residues. CDR1 and CDR2 from the germline V gene are MNHEY and SMNVEV (reference sequence). The CDR3 loop is CASSIIGTGGWGYGYTF. The DNA of the CDR3 is TGTGCCAGCAGCATAATTGGAACAGGGGGCTGGGGCTATGGCTACACCTTC.

J is TRBJ2-1 and V is TRBV28; 8 bases align to TRBD2. The V segment lost 7 bases and the J segment 7 bases; nucleotides outside the gene matches: 12. Germline assignment: CDR1 MDHEN and CDR2 SYDVKM. This CDR3 has 15 residues. The CDR3 sequence: CASTKTGGRENEQFF. The CDR3 DNA sequence: TGTGCCAGCACTAAAACGGGAGGGAGAGAAAATGAGCAGTTCTTC.

The chain employs TRBV18 and TRBJ2-2; no reliable D call. Germline-derived CDR1 and CDR2 are KGHSH and LQKENI. CDR3 length: 13 amino acids. Trimming shortened V by 0 bases and J by 8 bases, and 7 bases separated the two germline ends. CDR3 DNA sequence: TGTGCCAGCTCACCACCGTGGCCGGGGGAGCTGTTTTTT. This codes for CASSPPWPGELFF.

V is TRBV4-1 and J is TRBJ1-4; 8 bases line up with TRBD1. CDR3 length: 20 residues. Unmatched junction bases numbered 20, after V lost 1 base and J lost 7 bases. Per germline, CDR1 MGHRA and CDR2 YSYEKL. The CDR3 DNA reads TGCGCCAGCAGCCAAGTTTACCGTACAGGTACAGGGGGAATAAGTGAAAAACTGTTTTTT. The encoded protein is CASSQVYRTGTGGISEKLFF.

This chain uses TRBV27 with TRBJ2-7, with D unclear. The CDR3 is made up of 14 amino acids. CDR1 and CDR2 (germline): MNHEY, SMNVEV (reference sequence). The V and J ends lost 5 bases and 5 bases respectively, with 16 bases between them. The CDR3 loop is CASSAYPDRHEQYF. As DNA, the CDR3 is TGTGCCAGCAGTGCCTATCCAGACCGCCACGAGCAGTACTTC.

The chain employs TRBV7-9 and TRBJ1-4, with a weak D call TRBD1 (5 bases). CDR1 is SEHNR and CDR2 is FQNEAQ in the germline V gene (reference sequence). V shed 0 bases and J shed 7 bases, with 12 bases lying between them. The CDR3 is made up of 15 amino acids. CDR3 sequence reads: CASSLAGTAGEKLFF. The CDR3 nucleotides are TGTGCCAGCAGCTTAGCAGGGACGGCGGGTGAAAAACTGTTTTTT.

The rearrangement uses TRBV30 and TRBJ1-3, with D unclear. CDR3 length equals 13 residues. Between the trimmed V and J ends, which lost 6 bases and 0 bases, there was a span of 9 bases. Germline V gene lookup returns CDR1 GTSNPN and CDR2 SVGIG (reference sequence). The CDR3 reads CACRAYSGNTIYF. The CDR3 bases are TGTGCCTGCCGGGCCTACTCTGGAAACACCATATATTTT.

The chain uses TRBV15 and TRBJ2-1; TRBD2 matches 8 bases. The CDR3 runs 15 residues. The germline V gene encodes CDR1 LNHNV and CDR2 YYDKDF (reference sequence). With 1 base clipped from V and 4 bases from J, the junction kept 3 bases outside the gene matches. For the CDR3, the DNA is TGTGCCACCAGCAGAGCTAGCGGGCCATACAATGAGCAGTTCTTC. This sequence encodes CATSRASGPYNEQFF.